This T cell receptor (beta chain) was retrieved from a study of Ad26.COV2.S vaccination and SARS-CoV-2 variants. Findings of the study overall: The placebo group had lower spike-specific TCR breadth than the vaccine recipients did.

TCRdb's copy holds only in-frame clones and misses some; the assay was immunoSEQ multiplex PCR. The sample lists around 350,000 clones, roughly 85% occurring once. The CDR3 runs 14 residues. With 5 bases clipped from V and 4 bases from J, the junction kept 2 bases outside the gene matches. CDR1 and CDR2 from the germline V gene are SGHTA and FQGNSA. The treatment is: roughly 19 received Ad26.COV2.S at low or high dose, single or two shots; 5 received placebo; per-sample allocation not given. Day 63 after the first injection of vaccine or placebo was the sampling time. Boston supplied an adult donor aged 18-55 years. In this sample, this clone turned up once. The antigen remains undetermined.

The specimen comprised peripheral blood, sampled in a trial of Ad26.COV2.S vaccine versus placebo. This sequence joins TRBV7-2 and TRBJ2-1, with 10 bases identical to TRBD1. The sequence came from a person between 18 and 65 years old who received the Ad26.COV2.S COVID-19 vaccine or a placebo. The CDR3 loop reads CASSPGQGYNEQFF. In DNA form, the CDR3 reads TGTGCCAGCAGCCCGGGACAGGGGTACAATGAGCAGTTCTTC.